The 21 T cell receptor beta chains listed next were all sequenced from one sample in a study of identical twins. TCRdb redid the calling of the 5' RACE reads with MiXCR, one entry per CDR3 protein. The sample holds hundreds of thousands of distinct CDR3 sequences, 20% to 25% seen once. This sample was shared with a second study, whose subject was yellow fever vaccine responses in identical twins.

Sequences were obtained from CD4+ T cells sorted from blood. The receptor set was obtained from a woman aged 18-29 years in good health.

The genes are TRBV3-1 and TRBJ2-7, with 9 bases identical to TRBD2. CDR1 and CDR2 from the germline V gene are LGHDT and YNNKEL (reference sequence). Trimming at V came to 2 bases and at J to 4 bases, leaving 12 bases not matched to a gene. The CDR3 runs to 17 residues. CDR3 residues: CASSQLPRLAGIYEQYF. In DNA, the CDR3 is TGTGCCAGCAGCCAACTTCCCCGCCTAGCGGGAATTTACGAGCAGTACTTC.

The chain couples TRBV6-1 to TRBJ1-2; 11 nucleotides agree with TRBD1. The germline gives CDR1 MNHNS, CDR2 SASEGT. V was pared by 5 bases and J by 6 bases, with 5 bases of the junction left unmatched. CDR3 length equals 14 residues. CDR3 in amino acids: CASSTGQGANGYTF. CDR3 nucleotide sequence: TGTGCCAGCAGTACAGGACAGGGGGCGAATGGCTACACCTTC.

The chain uses TRBV10-3 and TRBJ2-7; D remains ambiguous. The length of the CDR3 is 11 residues. The germline CDR1 and CDR2 sequences are ENHRY and SYGVKD. Deletions cut 6 bases from V and 3 bases from J, with 6 bases between. CDR3 residues: CAISPIYEQYF. The CDR3 DNA is TGTGCCATCAGCCCCATCTACGAGCAGTACTTC.

This clonotype was seen more than once but under ten times. The gene calls are TRBV20-1 and TRBJ1-4, with a weak D call TRBD1 (6 bases). The germline V gene has CDR1 DFQATT and CDR2 SNEGSKA (reference sequence). CDR3 length equals 15 residues. V lost 6 bases and J lost 4, with 18 bases in between. CDR3 nucleotide sequence: TGCAGTGCGCCCGGGACACCCGTTCTTAATGAAAAACTGTTTTTT. This codes for CSAPGTPVLNEKLFF.

This clonotype was picked up one time. V usage is TRBV11-2 and J usage is TRBJ2-1; perhaps TRBD2 as D (5 bases). Deletions cut 2 bases from V and 0 bases from J, with 17 bases between. CDR1 and CDR2 from the germline V gene are SGHAT and FQNNGV. The CDR3 sequence is 18 residues long. The CDR3 spells CASSLLARWLASYNEQFF. CDR3 DNA sequence: TGTGCCAGCAGCTTACTCGCGAGATGGCTAGCCTCCTACAATGAGCAGTTCTTC.

This clonotype was observed a handful of times. The chain uses TRBV5-1 and TRBJ2-1; TRBD2 is a possible D gene (5 bases). Trimming stripped 0 bases from V and 5 bases from J, with 9 bases between. The CDR3 totals 14 residues. The germline CDR1 and CDR2 sequences are SGHRS and YFSETQ. The CDR3 loop reads CASSLGRADNEQFF. The CDR3 coding sequence is TGCGCCAGCAGCTTGGGGCGAGCGGACAATGAGCAGTTCTTC.

The chain carries TRBV7-3 and TRBJ2-1, with D unresolved. The CDR3 is 18 residues long. Germline lookup yields CDR1 SGHTA and CDR2 FQGTGA. Trimming stripped 2 bases from V and 4 bases from J, with 21 bases between. In DNA form, the CDR3 reads TGTGCCAGCAGCTTAGAATTGTTCCAAACACCTCTATACAATGAGCAGTTCTTC. Protein sequence: CASSLELFQTPLYNEQFF.

V usage is TRBV24-1 and J usage is TRBJ2-5; 8 nucleotides line up with TRBD2. From germline, CDR1 is KGHDR and CDR2 SFDVKD. V lost 2 bases to trimming and J lost 3 bases; unmatched junction nucleotides: 10. This CDR3 comprises 17 residues. The CDR3, as DNA: TGTGCCACCAGTGATTCACAGCCGCGGGGGGCTAAAGAGACCCAGTACTTC. This codes for CATSDSQPRGAKETQYF.

The CDR3, as DNA: TGTGCCAGCAGCTCGGGACAGGGTGGAAGGTCCCAGTACTTC. Its translation is CASSSGQGGRSQYF. The chain joins TRBV7-7 to TRBJ2-5, with 9 bases matching TRBD1. Germline assignment: CDR1 SSHAT and CDR2 FNYEAQ (reference sequence). The CDR3 spans 14 residues. J gave up 9 bases and V 4 bases, and 9 bases lay outside the gene matches.

This clonotype was recorded a few times. The CDR3 DNA follows: TGCAGTGCTACGTCGGGACAGGGAAAATACGAGCAGTACTTC. Protein: CSATSGQGKYEQYF. V is TRBV20-1 and J is TRBJ2-7; 9 nucleotides agree with TRBD1. The CDR3 has 14 amino acids. The V gene end was trimmed by 4 bases and the J gene end by 4 bases; junction bases not matched to a gene: 8. CDR1 DFQATT and CDR2 SNEGSKA come from the germline V gene (reference sequence).

This clonotype was picked up many times. CDR3 bases: TGCGCCAGCAACCTGGGACACCCGAACACCGGGGAGCTGTTTTTT. Its protein product is CASNLGHPNTGELFF. This chain connects TRBV5-1 to TRBJ2-2; possible D gene TRBD1, 6 bases. V was clipped by 6 bases and J by 0 bases, with 12 bases between them. The length of the CDR3 is 15 residues. CDR1 is SGHRS, CDR2 YFSETQ, per germline.

This clonotype was picked up a small number of times. The CDR3 here is CASSHRGNNSPLHF. The CDR3 DNA follows: TGTGCCAGCAGCCACCGGGGGAACAATTCACCCCTCCACTTT. The chain employs TRBV3-1 and TRBJ1-6, with a possible D match to TRBD1 (5 bases). Trimming removed 3 bases at V and 7 bases at J, with 10 bases between. CDR1 and CDR2 (germline): LGHDT, YNNKEL (reference sequence). The CDR3 is made up of 14 amino acids.

The J gene is TRBJ2-1, the V gene TRBV14, with a weak D call TRBD1 (6 bases). The CDR3 length is 16 residues. V shed 0 bases and J shed 5 bases, with 14 bases lying between them. CDR1 is SGHDN, CDR2 FVKESK, per germline. In DNA, the CDR3 is TGTGCCAGCAGCCAAGATGTACAGGGACCACACAATGAGCAGTTCTTC. This gives the protein CASSQDVQGPHNEQFF.

The chain combines TRBV3-1 with TRBJ1-2; D is unresolved. The V gene lost 0 bases and the J gene lost 7 bases, with 6 bases spanning the gap. CDR3 length equals 12 residues. CDR1 is LGHDT and CDR2 is YNNKEL in the germline V gene (reference sequence). In nucleotides, the CDR3 is TGTGCCAGCAGCCAAGAGGCTGGTGGCTACACCTTC. This codes for CASSQEAGGYTF.

V and J are TRBV3-1 and TRBJ2-4; D is uncertain. V was shortened by 1 base and J by 8 bases, with 3 bases between the two germline ends. CDR1 LGHDT and CDR2 YNNKEL come from the germline V gene (reference sequence). CDR3 length equals 11 residues. The CDR3 is CASSQGDIQYF. In DNA, the CDR3 is TGTGCCAGCAGCCAAGGAGACATTCAGTACTTC.

In this sample, this clonotype turned up a few times. V usage is TRBV18 and J usage is TRBJ2-1, with a weak D call TRBD2 (6 bases). CDR3 length equals 16 residues. Trimming shortened V by 2 bases and J by 6 bases, and 17 bases separated the two germline ends. Germline CDR1 reads KGHSH; CDR2 reads LQKENI. CDR3 sequence: CASSPDVAARGNEQFF. For the CDR3, the DNA is TGTGCCAGCTCACCAGACGTAGCCGCGCGGGGCAATGAGCAGTTCTTC.

V gene TRBV7-2 combines with J gene TRBJ1-5; D not resolved. From germline, CDR1 is SGHTA and CDR2 FQGNSA. V was cut by 5 bases and J by 11 bases, with 16 bases left in between. The CDR3 has 13 residues. CDR3 residues: CASSLVGKRTQHF. The CDR3 coding sequence is TGTGCCAGCAGCCTCGTGGGGAAAAGGACCCAGCATTTT.

The rearrangement links TRBV28 to TRBJ2-7; 14 nucleotides align to TRBD2. This CDR3 region has 18 residues. CDR1 MDHEN and CDR2 SYDVKM come from the germline V gene. The junction had 9 bases not matched to a gene; V was cut back by 5 bases and J by 0 bases. The CDR3 loop reads CASSGGLAGVSYSYEQYF. DNA for the CDR3: TGTGCCAGCAGTGGGGGACTAGCGGGAGTCTCATACTCCTACGAGCAGTACTTC.

V and J are TRBV5-1 and TRBJ2-7, with TRBD2 matching over 9 bases. This CDR3 is built from 15 residues. Germline loops: CDR1 SGHRS, CDR2 YFSETQ. The ends lost 0 bases at V and 4 bases at J; junction bases unmatched: 5. This CDR3 reads CASSLGPAGGYEQYF. Here the CDR3 DNA reads TGCGCCAGCAGCTTGGGGCCAGCGGGAGGTTACGAGCAGTACTTC.

This chain uses TRBV28 with TRBJ2-2; TRBD2 agrees at 8 bases. V lost 4 bases and J lost 5; bases outside the gene matches: 9. This CDR3 is 16 amino acids long. Germline V gene lookup returns CDR1 MDHEN and CDR2 SYDVKM. This CDR3 is CASSSPPGGRTGELFF. The CDR3, as DNA: TGTGCCAGCAGTTCCCCACCGGGGGGGCGGACCGGGGAGCTGTTTTTT.

The chain employs TRBV7-9 and TRBJ2-3; D remains ambiguous. Looked up from germline, CDR1 is SEHNR and CDR2 is FQNEAQ (reference sequence). V was clipped by 3 bases and J by 9 bases, with 10 bases between them. CDR3 length equals 12 residues. CDR3 sequence: CASSFLSGTQYF. Here the CDR3 DNA reads TGTGCCAGCAGCTTCTTATCCGGAACGCAGTATTTT.